This T cell receptor beta chain came from a study of siplizumab effects on memory and regulatory T cells. As to this clone: No antigen is known for it.

Trimming removed 0 bases from V and 4 bases from J, with 9 bases in between. Germline V gene lookup returns CDR1 MNHEY and CDR2 SMNVEV (reference sequence). The CDR3 sequence is 14 residues long. Assays were performed on 80,000 to 100,000 TCR templates per sample. Some clones are missing from TCRdb's copy, which holds only in-frame ones; the method was immunoSEQ multiplex PCR. The sample lists over 85,000 clones; roughly 93% were seen once. Overall study findings and caveats: Just a small share of alloreactive clones was traced back to unstimulated subsets. Controls showed an average of around 27% Treg-derived mappable alloreactive CD4+ clones, while siplizumab showed around 73%.

The material sequenced was CD8+ T cells sorted from blood. The source is a human donor in good health. The chain couples TRBV27 to TRBJ1-2; D perhaps matches TRBD1 (5 bases). CDR3 bases: TGTGCCAGCAGTTTATCAAAGGGACTCTATGGCTACACCTTC. Translated, it gives CASSLSKGLYGYTF.